This TCR beta chain was sequenced for a study of regulatory dendritic cells for organ transplantation. Findings of the study overall: Memory CD8+ T cells were the most oligoclonal; naive cells were highly diverse. Memory CD8+ clonal expansion seemed more limited with regulatory than mature dendritic cells. Considerable individual heterogeneity was seen in alloreactive memory CD8+ T cells.

The CDR3 runs 15 residues. CDR1 is MDHEN and CDR2 is SYDVKM in the germline V gene. Trimming removed 7 bases at V and 0 bases at J, with 13 bases between. Memory T cells were CD45RO+, naive were CD45RA+, sorted by FACS. On this clone itself: Its antigen remains unidentified.

Using immunoSEQ multiplex PCR, the repertoire was profiled, and TCRdb retains in-frame clones only, with some absent. Here the sample spans fewer than 50,000 clones, over 80% being singletons. This chain connects TRBV28 to TRBJ2-4; D unclear. The sample comprised naive CD8+ T cells from blood. Sample subset: CD45RA+ naive T cells. The receptor was derived from a human donor in good health. The CDR3 here is CASKEYTLAKNIQYF. The CDR3 region has the DNA TGTGCCAGCAAAGAGTACACCTTAGCCAAAAACATTCAGTACTTC.